This TCR beta chain was sequenced in a study of blood T cell repertoires in COVID-19. Whole-study context: Italy, Spain and the United States were the sources of the convalescent and acute COVID-19 samples.

Individuals drawn from approximately 26 US areas were roughly 18 to 89 years old. The method was immunoSEQ multiplex PCR; TCRdb's version includes in-frame clones alone and lacks a portion of them. Among about 180,000 clones listed, 60% to 80% were seen once. The CDR3 runs 13 residues. With 9 bases removed from V and 7 bases from J, the gap between germline ends came to 16 bases. The sequence was obtained from a woman between 45 and 65 years old who had recovered from COVID-19. Input material: PBMCs or T cells enriched from blood (not recorded which). The chain combines TRBV12-3 or TRBV12-4 with TRBJ1-5; D might be TRBD1 (6 bases). The CDR3 is CASKGEGGQPQHF. CDR3 DNA sequence: TGTGCCAGTAAGGGGGAGGGAGGCCAGCCCCAGCATTTT.